The T cell receptor (beta chain) under discussion was sequenced for a study of PD-1 blockade in classical Hodgkin lymphoma (TCRdb year 2020). With respect to the entire study: Nivolumab dosing was 3 mg/kg intravenously every 2 weeks, continuing until either disease progression or unacceptable toxicity. To define a peripheral blood immune signature of response to PD-1 blockade in classical Hodgkin lymphoma, the study combined TCR beta sequencing with CyTOF.

About this clone itself: The clone's antigen remains unknown. No qualities accompany the bases; no much larger clone lies one base away.

The paper's findings and limits, for the study overall: Trial patients achieving complete response had baseline diversity similar to newly diagnosed patients, whereas partial responders and progressors had significantly lower diversity. CD4+ but not CD8+ TCR diversity rose significantly by C4D1 (p=0.0027 vs p=0.16), most apparent in complete responders (p=0.02). The study was limited to a single clinical trial cohort, and causes of repertoire differences, possibly disease activity or prior therapy, remained undefined. Lower diversity was observed in patients in whom nivolumab was started less than 1 year after ASCT, and these patients were excluded from later analyses so that confounding by immune reconstitution would be avoided. Newly diagnosed patients were reported to have lower baseline TCR diversity than healthy donors, and relapsed/refractory patients were reported to have lower baseline TCR diversity still.

What this sample's time point label stands for: cycle 1 day 1 (C1D1), immediately before nivolumab initiation. All trial patients had relapsed after autologous stem cell transplantation, with cohorts A, B and C differing in prior brentuximab vedotin exposure. A total of about 51 patients with relapsed/refractory classical Hodgkin lymphoma made up the trial cohort, and each patient's best overall response was complete response, partial response or progressive disease. In the multi-cohort phase II CheckMate 205 trial, trial patients received single-agent nivolumab. An independent review committee assessed best overall response by applying the 2007 International Working Group response criteria. PBMCs from the trial were collected at three points: immediately before nivolumab initiation (C1D1), and during therapy at cycle 2 day 1 and cycle 4 day 1. Peripheral blood was collected in 8 mL Vacutainer Cell Preparation Tubes, from which PBMCs were isolated by centrifugation and then cryopreserved.

Genomic DNA was isolated using the Qiagen DNeasy kit from unsorted PBMCs as well as from negatively selected CD4+ and CD8+ fractions. Using primers that anneal to V and J segments, immunoSEQ multiplex PCR amplified the TCR beta CDR3 regions. A synthetic immune receptor repertoire was used to minimize amplification bias, and remaining bias was computationally removed after sequencing. For the original study's pipeline: Repertoire diversity was quantified as the Shannon entropy index using custom Python scripts. Unsorted, CD4+ and CD8+ repertoires were examined separately, except in combined analyses, for which CD4+ and CD8+ sequences were merged in silico. Clonal expansion was defined as a frequency increase of at least 2-fold after treatment compared with C1D1, and clones undetected at baseline were assigned a pseudocount of 0.5. Singleton clones were defined as clones with 0 or 1 copy at C1D1, and non-singleton clones were defined as clones with 2 or more copies. Clones expanded in unsorted samples were labelled as CD4+, CD8+ or unknown by matching protein sequences in sorted samples from the same patient. Wilcoxon tests on paired samples were used to test changes in diversity from C1D1 to C4D1. Sourced from immuneACCESS, this table was stored by TCRdb with only in-frame sequences that have V and J called. A share of the clones is absent; for the studies checked, an unresolved V gene accounts for under half, and the remainder has no known explanation. V and J calls and clone size follow that table, whereas D and trimming were derived from the DNA. Across this sample there are tens of thousands of clones, with roughly 80% seen only once. The leading ten clones occupy roughly 15% of the sample.

The source was peripheral blood mononuclear cells (PBMCs), collected at baseline. The source is a human donor with classical Hodgkin lymphoma.

The CDR3 reads CASSTQGAQPQHF. The sequenced DNA is TGTGCCAGCAGCACACAGGGAGCTCAGCCCCAGCATTTT. The chain is encoded by TRBV9 joined to TRBJ1-5; a tentative D call is TRBD1 (6 bases match). The CDR3 goes from the cysteine to the phenylalanine over 13 residues. The kept DNA is CDR3 alone, 39 bases in frame from the first base. Trimming takes 4 bases from V and 6 bases from J, and the germline ends sit 11 bases apart. CDR1 and CDR2 were assigned from the germline V gene as SGDLS and YYNGEE.